These 17 T cell receptor beta chains came from one sample sequenced in a study of cytotoxic CD8 clonotypes in ibrutinib-treated CLL. The data were produced by immunoSEQ multiplex PCR, yet TCRdb's version contains in-frame clones alone and is incomplete. This sample has approximately 170,000 clones, with about 88% found just once. The sample was PBMCs, taken at disease progression, from a patient treated with ibrutinib. These receptors all stem from a human donor with chronic lymphocytic leukemia.

The V call is TRBV19, the J call TRBJ2-6; D call uncertain. Germline V gene lookup returns CDR1 LNHDA and CDR2 SQIVND (reference sequence). The CDR3 runs 18 residues. V gave up 3 bases and J gave up 0 bases, with 15 bases separating them. In DNA form, the CDR3 reads TGTGCCAGTAGTATTCTGCAGAAGTATACCTCTGGGGCCAACGTCCTGACTTTC. Amino acids: CASSILQKYTSGANVLTF.

This clone was seen a single time. V is TRBV4-1 and J is TRBJ2-1; D not resolved. Germline V gene lookup returns CDR1 MGHRA and CDR2 YSYEKL. The CDR3 spans 16 residues. V was trimmed by 0 bases and J by 9 bases, leaving 18 bases between them. The CDR3 nucleotides are TGCGCCAGCAGCCAAGATGAGGCGGTCCACTGGGGTGAGCAGTTCTTC. Translation: CASSQDEAVHWGEQFF.

CDR3 sequence reads: CASSSGQGADEQFF. CDR3 sequence (DNA): TGTGCCAGCAGCTCCGGACAGGGGGCGGATGAGCAGTTCTTC. The V call is TRBV7-3, the J call TRBJ2-1, with 11 bases matching TRBD1. This CDR3 has 14 amino acids. V shed 4 bases, J shed 8 bases, and the junction held 4 bases outside the gene matches. CDR1 SGHTA and CDR2 FQGTGA come from the germline V gene. Full variable domain (remainder filled in from reference TRBV7-3 and TRBJ2-1): GAGVSQTPSNKVTEKGKYVELRCDPISGHTALYWYRQSLGQGPEFLIYFQGTGAADDSGLPNDRFFAVRPEGSVSTLKIQRTERGDSAVYLCASSSGQGADEQFFGPGTRLTVL.

V and J are TRBV7-9 and TRBJ1-2; perhaps TRBD1 as D (6 bases). CDR3 length: 17 residues. Trimming stripped 4 bases from V and 1 base from J, with 19 bases between. Germline V gene sequence: CDR1 SEHNR, CDR2 FQNEAQ (reference sequence). The CDR3 nucleotides are TGTGCCAGCAGCTCCCCCCTCGGACAGCAAAGTAACTATGGCTACACCTTC. The encoded protein is CASSSPLGQQSNYGYTF.

This clone was recorded once. The chain uses TRBV15 and TRBJ1-4, with a possible D match to TRBD1 (5 bases). Trimming left V 7 bases short and J 7 bases short, with 16 bases between. There are 14 residues in the CDR3. CDR1 LNHNV and CDR2 YYDKDF come from the germline V gene (reference sequence). CDR3 amino acids: CATNWASGGEKLFF. CDR3 coding DNA: TGTGCCACCAACTGGGCATCGGGGGGTGAAAAACTGTTTTTT.

The chain has TRBV11-2 and TRBJ2-7; D is possibly TRBD1 (6 bases). The CDR3 is 17 residues long. Trimming removed 1 base at V and 2 bases at J, with 18 bases between. Germline V CDR1 and CDR2: SGHAT, FQNNGV. CDR3 DNA: TGTGCCAGCAGCTTAGTGGCAGGGACAATCGGGCCCTACGAGCAGTACTTC. Amino acids: CASSLVAGTIGPYEQYF. The variable domain in full, with the rest retrieved from reference TRBV11-2 and TRBJ2-7, is EAGVAQSPRYKIIEKRQSVAFWCNPISGHATLYWYQQILGQGPKLLIQFQNNGVVDDSQLPKDRFSAERLKGVDSTLKIQPAKLEDSAVYLCASSLVAGTIGPYEQYFGPGTRLTVT.

The chain has TRBV28 and TRBJ1-2; D unclear. V gave up 6 bases and J gave up 6 bases, with 11 bases separating them. Germline V lookup: CDR1 MDHEN, CDR2 SYDVKM. The CDR3 length is 12 residues. The DNA for the CDR3 is TGTGCCAGCAGGCCCGCTAGGGATGGCTACACCTTC. Encoded protein: CASRPARDGYTF.

The rearrangement uses TRBV11-2 and TRBJ2-1; 11 positions agree with TRBD2. The germline V gene has CDR1 SGHAT and CDR2 FQNNGV. The CDR3 has 16 amino acids. The V gene end was trimmed by 0 bases and the J gene end by 9 bases; junction bases not matched to a gene: 7. The CDR3 region has the DNA TGTGCCAGCAGCTTAGATACTAGCGGGAGTTTTCGTGAGCAGTTCTTC. This encodes CASSLDTSGSFREQFF.

This clone appeared once. The chain employs TRBV7-8 and TRBJ2-7, with 7 nucleotides matching TRBD1. The CDR3 runs to 14 residues. The V and J ends lost 6 bases and 7 bases, in that order; junction bases with no gene match: 12. In germline, CDR1 is SGHVS, CDR2 FQNEAQ. The CDR3 region has the DNA TGTGCCAGCAGAGGCCCCCCAGGGGGTAGGGAGCAGTACTTC. Residues: CASRGPPGGREQYF.

This clone was detected a few times. The chain uses TRBV7-9 and TRBJ2-5; D gene uncertain. Germline values: CDR1 SEHNR, CDR2 FQNEAQ (reference sequence). V was clipped by 2 bases and J by 4 bases, with 17 bases between them. This CDR3 contains 16 residues. The CDR3 reads CASSLPGGLGLETQYF. In nucleotides, the CDR3 is TGTGCCAGCAGCTTACCGGGCGGTCTCGGCCTAGAGACCCAGTACTTC.

This chain links TRBV7-2 with TRBJ2-3; no clear D gene. The CDR3 has 15 residues. Trimming shortened V by 7 bases and J by 1 base, and 15 bases separated the two germline ends. In germline, CDR1 is SGHTA, CDR2 FQGNSA. CDR3 loop: CASKDGRTRTDTQYF. The CDR3 DNA reads as TGTGCCAGCAAGGACGGAAGGACCCGCACAGATACGCAGTATTTT.

The rearrangement joins TRBV2 to TRBJ1-1; tentative D call: TRBD1 (5 bases). CDR1 SNHLY and CDR2 FYNNEI come from the germline V gene. Trimming stripped 2 bases from V and 5 bases from J, with 12 bases between. The CDR3 has 14 amino acids. CDR3 DNA: TGTGCCAGCAGTGAACTCCAGGGTTGGACTGAAGCTTTCTTT. This translates into CASSELQGWTEAFF.

This chain links TRBV7-3 with TRBJ2-7; D may be TRBD1 (6 bases). Between the trimmed V and J ends, which lost 5 bases and 1 base, there was a span of 15 bases. The germline V gene has CDR1 SGHTA and CDR2 FQGTGA. CDR3 length equals 15 residues. CDR3 in amino acids: CASSLGTLISYEQYF. CDR3 sequence (DNA): TGTGCCAGCAGCCTTGGGACACTAATATCCTACGAGCAGTACTTC.

The V gene is TRBV7-8, the J gene TRBJ2-7; D is undetermined. In germline, CDR1 is SGHVS, CDR2 FQNEAQ. V lost 6 bases and J 0 bases, leaving 15 bases between the germline ends. The CDR3 is made up of 15 amino acids. CDR3 sequence (DNA): TGTGCCAGCAGACCATTGGCTCTAAGCTCCTACGAGCAGTACTTC. As protein: CASRPLALSSYEQYF.

This clone was seen a single time. The V gene is TRBV7-6, the J gene TRBJ2-7; maybe TRBD1 (6 bases). Per germline, CDR1 SGHVS and CDR2 FNYEAQ. The CDR3 sequence is 13 residues long. Trimming cost V 8 bases and J 2 bases, with 13 bases left between them. This CDR3 is CASASGTPYEQYF. DNA for the CDR3: TGTGCCAGCGCCTCCGGGACACCCTACGAGCAGTACTTC.

This clone was seen a handful of times. The CDR3: CASSGQGYEKLFF. The DNA for the CDR3 is TGTGCCAGCAGTGGACAGGGATATGAAAAACTGTTTTTT. The chain recombines TRBV6-1 with TRBJ1-4; TRBD1 matches at 7 bases. This CDR3 is 13 amino acids long. Germline V CDR1 and CDR2: MNHNS, SASEGT. V lost 4 bases and J lost 6; bases outside the gene matches: 2.

This clone was found a few times. V gene TRBV2 combines with J gene TRBJ2-3; D not resolved. The CDR3 has 13 residues. With 7 bases removed from V and 5 bases from J, the gap between germline ends came to 13 bases. Germline V gene sequence: CDR1 SNHLY, CDR2 FYNNEI. Here the CDR3 reads CASTVSLGDTQYF. The CDR3 DNA sequence: TGTGCCAGCACTGTTTCCTTGGGAGATACGCAGTATTTT.